This is a list of T cell receptor beta chains from one sample in a study of blood T cell repertoires in COVID-19. Using immunoSEQ multiplex PCR, the repertoire was profiled, and TCRdb retains in-frame clones only, with some absent. The table lists about 120,000 clones, approximately 80% of them singletons. The sample comprised peripheral blood. The receptor set was obtained from a human donor in a cohort sampled during active COVID-19. Both conserved end residues are part of each CDR3. Fields, in order: J gene, D gene, clone size, V gene, CDR3 DNA, CDR3 protein. The D gene is left open where the match is weak. Clone size, where shown, is once, few, many, or a class for clones that have expanded.

>TRBJ1-1|.|once|TRBV19
TGTGCCAGTACGGGGGGGGTGAACACTGAAGCTTTCTTT
CASTGGVNTEAFF
>TRBJ1-1|.|.|TRBV29-1
TGCAGCGTGAGCACGAACACTGAAGCTTTCTTT
CSVSTNTEAFF
>TRBJ2-2|TRBD1|once|TRBV11-3
TGTGCCAGCAGCCTCGGACAGGGCCACACCGGGGAGCTGTTTTTT
CASSLGQGHTGELFF
>TRBJ2-7|TRBD2|.|TRBV27
TGTGCCAGCAGTTTATCTAGCGGGGTTGGCGAGCAGTACTTC
CASSLSSGVGEQYF
>TRBJ1-4|.|.|TRBV3-1/TRBV3-2
TGTGCCAGCGGAAACAGGGCGAAGAATGAAAAACTGTTTTTT
CASGNRAKNEKLFF
>TRBJ2-7|.|.|TRBV2
TGTGCCAGCAGTCCAGAGGACTACGAGCAGTACTTC
CASSPEDYEQYF
>TRBJ2-1|TRBD2|.|TRBV18
TGTGCCAGCTCACCCCCGGGGGGCAATGAGCAGTTCTTC
CASSPPGGNEQFF
>TRBJ2-5|.|once|TRBV5-5
TGTGCCAGCAGCTTGGAAGGGACAACAGGGAAACAAGAGACCCAGTACTTC
CASSLEGTTGKQETQYF
>TRBJ2-7|TRBD1|.|TRBV28
TGTGCCAGCAGTACTAGACAGGGTGTTTACGAGCAGTACTTC
CASSTRQGVYEQYF
>TRBJ2-7|.|.|TRBV5-1
TGCGCCAGCAGCTTGGAGTTCGGAGATAAGTACTTC
CASSLEFGDKYF
>TRBJ2-7|TRBD1|few|TRBV4-1
TGCGCCAGCAGCCACAGGACAGGGGGCGCGTACGAGCAGTACTTC
CASSHRTGGAYEQYF
>TRBJ2-7|.|.|TRBV5-6
TGTGCCAGCAGCTTGAACATTGGCGAGCAGTACTTC
CASSLNIGEQYF
>TRBJ1-2|TRBD1|.|TRBV12-5
TGTGCTAGTGGGCCTGAAGACAGGGGGCTGAGCTATGGCTACACCTTC
CASGPEDRGLSYGYTF
>TRBJ1-4|.|.|TRBV11-2
TGTGCCAGCAGCTTAGACAGGGGACACCATGAAAAACTGTTTTTT
CASSLDRGHHEKLFF
>TRBJ1-2|.|.|TRBV10-3
TGTGCCATCAGTGAGTCAGGGAGGGGATCTGGCTACACCTTC
CAISESGRGSGYTF
>TRBJ1-1|.|.|TRBV29-1
TGCAGCGTTGCTGGGGCGGCGGGAAATATGAACACTGAAGCTTTCTTT
CSVAGAAGNMNTEAFF
>TRBJ1-2|.|.|TRBV11-3
TGTGCCAGCAGCTTTGTGGCAGGCCACTTCTATGGCTACACCTTC
CASSFVAGHFYGYTF
>TRBJ2-7|.|.|TRBV7-9
TGTGCCAGCAGCTTTAATCCGGGACTCTCCAACGACGAGCAGTACTTC
CASSFNPGLSNDEQYF
>TRBJ2-7|.|.|TRBV18
TGTGCCAGCTCACTATGGGGGGAAGAGCAGTACTTC
CASSLWGEEQYF
>TRBJ2-6|.|.|TRBV7-2
TGTGCCAGCAGCTTAGCGGACGGCCCGGGGGGGGCCAACGTCCTGACTTTC
CASSLADGPGGANVLTF
>TRBJ1-2|.|.|TRBV5-4
TGTGCCAGCAGCTTACAAGCGCGGACAAAAGGCTACACCTTC
CASSLQARTKGYTF
>TRBJ2-5|.|.|TRBV27
TGTGCCAGCAGTCTTATTGCCCCAGCGCTAGGGACCCAGTACTTC
CASSLIAPALGTQYF
>TRBJ2-3|TRBD2|.|TRBV27
TGTGCCAGCAGTTTATCATTGCGGGGGGGCTACCCAGATACGCAGTATTTT
CASSLSLRGGYPDTQYF
>TRBJ1-2|TRBD1|.|TRBV28
TGTGCCAGCTCCTGGGACAGGGGGACCTATGGCTACACCTTC
CASSWDRGTYGYTF
>TRBJ2-7|.|.|TRBV5-6
TGTGCCAGCAGTGGGGGGTCACAGATCAGCGAGCAGTACTTC
CASSGGSQISEQYF
>TRBJ1-5|.|.|TRBV11-2
TGTGCCAGCAGCTTAGGACAGCTTCAGCCCCAGCATTTT
CASSLGQLQPQHF
>TRBJ1-2|.|few|TRBV5-6
TGTGCCAGCAGCTTGGCGCACTTGGGGCGGTATGGCTACACCTTC
CASSLAHLGRYGYTF
>TRBJ1-6|TRBD1|.|TRBV7-3
TGTGCCAGCAGCTTAACCGACAGGGTTTATTCACCCCTCCACTTT
CASSLTDRVYSPLHF
>TRBJ1-1|.|many|TRBV9
TGTGCCAGCAGCGTAGGGGCGAACACTGAAGCTTTCTTT
CASSVGANTEAFF
>TRBJ1-5|TRBD1|.|TRBV6-2/TRBV6-3
TGTGCCAGCAGTTACACCTACAGGGGAGGAGATCAGCCCCAGCATTTT
CASSYTYRGGDQPQHF
>TRBJ1-2|TRBD1|.|TRBV14
TGTGCCAGCAGCCCCGGACAGGGTAACTATGGCTACACCTTC
CASSPGQGNYGYTF
>TRBJ1-1|.|once|TRBV2
TGTGCCAGCAGTGAAGAGACAGGTAGGAACACTGAAGCTTTCTTT
CASSEETGRNTEAFF
>TRBJ2-7|.|.|TRBV28
TGTGCCAGCAGTTTAGGCGGGAAAACCTACGAGCAGTACTTC
CASSLGGKTYEQYF
>TRBJ2-7|TRBD1|.|TRBV20-1
TGCAGTGCACAGGGGGACTACGAGCAGTACTTC
CSAQGDYEQYF
>TRBJ2-7|.|.|TRBV10-3
TGTGCCATTTCGACAGAGACCCTATACGAGCAGTACTTC
CAISTETLYEQYF
>TRBJ2-7|.|.|TRBV18
TGTGCCAGCTCACCAGGACAGAACTACGAGCAGTACTTC
CASSPGQNYEQYF